The rows below give T cell receptor beta chains drawn from one sample of a study of blood T cell repertoires in COVID-19. The table came from immunoSEQ multiplex PCR; TCRdb's copy has only in-frame clones and leaves some out. The table lists fewer than 250,000 clones, 88% of them singletons. The sequencing sample was made of peripheral blood. Receptors were obtained from a man aged 25 to 40 with acute or convalescent COVID-19. CDR3s include the opening cysteine and the closing phenylalanine or tryptophan. A D gene is named only where the DNA matches it firmly. Some rows mark clone size as missing; the rest say once, few, many or name a class of expanded clone.

DNA,CDR3,J,size,D,V
TGTGCCACCAGCAGAAGGGGTAGCAATCAGCCCCAGCATTTT,CATSRRGSNQPQHF,TRBJ1-5,NA,NA,TRBV15
TGTGCCAGCAGTTTTACTAGCGGAGGCACAGATACGCAGTATTTT,CASSFTSGGTDTQYF,TRBJ2-3,NA,TRBD2,TRBV27
TGTGCCAGCAGCCCATTAGAATGGACAGGGGGCACAGATACGCAGTATTTT,CASSPLEWTGGTDTQYF,TRBJ2-3,NA,TRBD1,TRBV28
TGTGCCAGCAGCCACCCGGAAAGGCTCGGGACCCTCCACTTT,CASSHPERLGTLHF,TRBJ1-6,NA,NA,TRBV3-1/TRBV3-2
TGTGCCAGCAGCTTGGGTGGGTTACTTATCGGGGCCTTC,CASSLGGLLIGAF,TRBJ1-2,NA,NA,TRBV5-6
TGTGCCAGCGCCCCGGGGGCGGGAGGACTCGTCACAGATACGCAGTATTTT,CASAPGAGGLVTDTQYF,TRBJ2-3,NA,NA,TRBV21-1
TGTGCCAGCAGCTTAGGTGGGGCAGAGAGCTCCTACGAGCAGTACTTC,CASSLGGAESSYEQYF,TRBJ2-7,NA,NA,TRBV11-2
TGTGCCAGCAGTGCCGAACAGGGGAGTGCTGAAGCTTTCTTT,CASSAEQGSAEAFF,TRBJ1-1,NA,TRBD1,TRBV25-1
TGCGCCAGCAGCTTGGCTCAACAGGGGCCCGTCTTTACCTTC,CASSLAQQGPVFTF,TRBJ1-2,NA,TRBD1,TRBV5-1
TGCGCCAGCTACCGAGGGACAGAAAACTATGGCTACACCTTC,CASYRGTENYGYTF,TRBJ1-2,NA,TRBD1,TRBV5-1
TGTGCCAGCAGTTATAGTAGGGGTCAGCCCCAGCATTTT,CASSYSRGQPQHF,TRBJ1-5,once,NA,TRBV6-6
TGTGCCAGCAGCCCCAACAGGGTAAGAGATGGCTACACCTTC,CASSPNRVRDGYTF,TRBJ1-2,few,NA,TRBV3-1/TRBV3-2
TGTGCCAGCAGTCCTGTAGCGGGGGGTGCCAACGAGCAGTACTTC,CASSPVAGGANEQYF,TRBJ2-7,few,TRBD2,TRBV28
TGTGCCAGCAGGGAGAGACAGGTCTCCTACGAGCAGTACTTC,CASRERQVSYEQYF,TRBJ2-7,NA,NA,TRBV28
TGTGCCATCAGGGGGACAGGTGACAATCAGCCCCAGCATTTT,CAIRGTGDNQPQHF,TRBJ1-5,once,TRBD1,TRBV10-3
TGTGCCAGCAGTTACTCAGCCCAGGGGTGGAATGAAAAACTGTTTTTT,CASSYSAQGWNEKLFF,TRBJ1-4,NA,NA,TRBV6-5
TGTGCCAGCAGCGTAGGCGGGGCGGAAAATGAAAAACTGTTTTTT,CASSVGGAENEKLFF,TRBJ1-4,NA,NA,TRBV9
TGTGCCAGCAGTTTATTGGGACTAGCGGGAGGGACCTACAATGAGCAGTTCTTC,CASSLLGLAGGTYNEQFF,TRBJ2-1,NA,TRBD2,TRBV27
TGTGCCAGTAGTATATCCCAGGGGGCGGTTAGTGGCTACACCTTC,CASSISQGAVSGYTF,TRBJ1-2,NA,TRBD1,TRBV19
TGTGCCAGCAGTTTATTAGTGAGGAATGAGCAGTTCTTC,CASSLLVRNEQFF,TRBJ2-1,NA,NA,TRBV12-3/TRBV12-4
TGTGCCAGCAGACTTTCCGGGACTAGACGGACAGATACGCAGTATTTT,CASRLSGTRRTDTQYF,TRBJ2-3,NA,TRBD2,TRBV27
TGTGCCAGCAGCCGGGACAGCTACGAGCAGTACTTC,CASSRDSYEQYF,TRBJ2-7,NA,TRBD1,TRBV9
TGTGCCAGCAGCTTTCCGGGACAGGGGATAGAGACCCAGTACTTC,CASSFPGQGIETQYF,TRBJ2-5,NA,TRBD1,TRBV7-9
TGTGCCAGCAGCGAGGGGACAGGGGCGCGGAGAACTGAAGCTTTCTTT,CASSEGTGARRTEAFF,TRBJ1-1,once,TRBD1,TRBV5-4
TGTGCCAGCAGTGCCAAGCAGAACACTGAAGCTTTCTTT,CASSAKQNTEAFF,TRBJ1-1,NA,NA,TRBV6-4
TGTGCCAGCAGTTTAGGGGAGTGGACTGAAGCTTTCTTT,CASSLGEWTEAFF,TRBJ1-1,NA,NA,TRBV27
TGTGCCAGCATCCTAGACAGGGGAAGGTACGAGCAGTACTTC,CASILDRGRYEQYF,TRBJ2-7,NA,TRBD1,TRBV6-5
TGTGCCAGCAGCCTGGGACTGCACAATGAGCAGTTCTTC,CASSLGLHNEQFF,TRBJ2-1,NA,NA,TRBV9
TGCGCCAGCAGTCAAATTCCGGACAGGGAGAGCAATCAGCCCCAGCATTTT,CASSQIPDRESNQPQHF,TRBJ1-5,NA,TRBD1,TRBV23-1